The text below deals with one T cell receptor (beta chain). The antigen is unknown. The sample belongs to a study of yellow fever vaccine responses in identical twins. Findings and caveats of the study: Each twin's T cell response to the vaccine was reported to look partly convergent and partly personalized.

TCRdb re-derived calls from the RT-PCR reads in MiXCR, one entry per CDR3 protein. Of fewer than 3,000 distinct CDR3 sequences in the sample, 70% to 85% were seen once. Looked up from germline, CDR1 is SGHAT and CDR2 is FQDESV (reference sequence). The germline V and J ends were trimmed by 4 bases and 2 bases, with 17 bases remaining between them. The CDR3 sequence is 16 residues long. The clonotype originates from a woman aged 18-30 years who received the yellow fever vaccine. This material consisted of T cells from blood (PBMCs), unsorted or a sorted subset (not recorded which), taken before or after yellow fever vaccination (not recorded which). The chain uses TRBV11-1 and TRBJ2-5; D tentatively fits TRBD1 or TRBD2 (7 bases each). The CDR3 loop reads CASSSQGEGFQETQYF. As DNA, the CDR3 is TGTGCCAGCAGCTCTCAGGGGGAGGGCTTTCAAGAGACCCAGTACTTC. Full variable domain (rest looked up from reference TRBV11-1 and TRBJ2-5): EAEVAQSPRYKITEKSQAVAFWCDPISGHATLYWYRQILGQGPELLVQFQDESVVDDSQLPKDRFSAERLKGVDSTLKIQPAELGDSAMYLCASSSQGEGFQETQYFGPGTRLLVL.